Shown below are 5 T cell receptor beta chains from a single sample sequenced in a study of Graves' ophthalmopathy and Graves' hyperthyroidism. RNA transcripts served as template for amplifying TCR beta CDR3 sequences. In the first round, RT-PCR was carried out with HTBI primers, and a multiplex PCR formed the second round. TCRdb processed the multiplex PCR reads anew with MiXCR; each CDR3 protein has one entry. The sample contains 600,000 to 950,000 distinct CDR3 sequences, approximately 40% of which appear only once. The sequencing input was peripheral blood. The receptors shown here come from an adult man with Graves' ophthalmopathy.

Of note for this clonotype: One end of the junction varies from germline; a read error may be responsible. The CDR3 region has the DNA TGTGCCAGCAGCCAAGATGGGCCCCTCTGGTTC. Residues: CASSQDGPLWF. The J gene is TRBJ2-5, the V gene TRBV7-9; D not certain. CDR3 length: 11 amino acids. Germline CDR1 is SEHNR and CDR2 is FQNEAQ (reference sequence).

This clonotype was picked up a small number of times. The chain couples TRBV7-9 to TRBJ1-1; D is unresolved. V lost 8 bases and J 8 bases, leaving 15 bases between the germline ends. Germline CDR1 reads SEHNR; CDR2 reads FQNEAQ (reference sequence). There are 12 residues in the CDR3. CDR3 in amino acids: CASSPLREEAFF. The CDR3 nucleotides read TGTGCCAGCTCACCACTAAGGGAAGAAGCTTTCTTT. Full variable domain (missing parts from reference TRBV7-9 and TRBJ1-1): DTGVSQNPRHKITKRGQNVTFRCDPISEHNRLYWYRQTLGQGPEFLTYFQNEAQLEKSRLLSDRFSAERPKGSFSTLEIQRTEQGDSAMYLCASSPLREEAFFGQGTRLTVV.

CDR3 region: CASSIIRQATGETQYF. The CDR3 DNA follows: TGTGCCAGCAGCATTATACGACAGGCCACGGGGGAGACCCAGTACTTC. The gene calls are TRBV7-2 and TRBJ2-5; maybe TRBD1 (6 bases). The CDR3 totals 16 residues. From germline, CDR1 is SGHTA and CDR2 FQGNSA. V lost 5 bases to trimming and J lost 5 bases, with 21 bases between them.

This clonotype was recorded once. With a much larger clone just one base away, this may be a read error. The chain combines TRBV24-1 with TRBJ1-2; TRBD1 matches 9 bases. The CDR3 has 15 residues. The germline V gene encodes CDR1 KGHDR and CDR2 SFDVKD. The CDR3 DNA reads as TGTGTCACCAGTGATTTCGGACAGGGGTCGGATGGCTACACCTTC. As protein: CVTSDFGQGSDGYTF.

The V and J genes are TRBV6-5 and TRBJ2-6; 7 bases agree with TRBD1. The germline CDR1 and CDR2 sequences are MNHEY and SVGAGI. After removal of 0 bases from V and 0 bases from J, the junction contained 5 bases not matched to a gene. The CDR3 is made up of 18 amino acids. The CDR3 region is CASSYSWTGSSGANVLTF. CDR3 DNA: TGTGCCAGCAGTTACTCGTGGACAGGTTCCTCTGGGGCCAACGTCCTGACTTTC.